This T cell receptor beta chain was sequenced during a study of persistence of HIV-infected CD4 T cells. Study as a whole: Antigen stimulation activated a lower proportion of cells, more of them memory, than anti-CD3/anti-CD28 stimulation.

Study conclusions and caveats: TCR analyses could not target the rare provirus-carrying CMV-responding cells.

This nonspecific control used anti-CD3/anti-CD28 bead stimulation of CD4+ T cells. CD4+ T cells upregulating both CD40 ligand and CD69 were sorted as responding cells. Donors were HIV-1-infected adults who began suppressive ART during chronic infection. Donors had CD4+ T cell counts above 400 cells/uL and were CMV-seropositive. As concerns this clone: What it binds is unknown.

This was the immunoSEQ version 4 assay in survey mode. Sequencing used immunoSEQ multiplex PCR; TCRdb keeps in-frame clones, though not all of them. Here the sample spans some 45,000 clones, around 89% being singletons. The sequences come from CD4+ T cells sorted from PBMCs after roughly 19-hour stimulation, collected from a patient who received antiretroviral therapy. The sequence was obtained from an adult woman with HIV who was CMV-seropositive.

CDR3 sequence (DNA): TGTGCCAGCCATGGTTCGGGTCGGACCGGGGAGCTGTTTTTT. Translating it yields CASHGSGRTGELFF. The chain uses TRBV18 and TRBJ2-2, with D unresolved. Trimming shortened V by 8 bases and J by 5 bases, and 15 bases separated the two germline ends. CDR3 length: 14 residues. Germline CDR1 KGHSH, CDR2 LQKENI.